Following are 7 T cell receptor beta chains from one sample sequenced in a study of cytomegalovirus exposure and HLA in healthy donors. It was with 60 Vbeta and 13 Jbeta primers that the PCR ran. Some clones are missing from TCRdb's copy, which holds only in-frame ones; the method was immunoSEQ multiplex PCR. The sample has about 190,000 clones, approximately 84% seen once. The sample was PBMCs. The origin of the receptors is a woman between 50 and 59 years old in good health and CMV-seropositive.

The chain combines TRBV4-2 with TRBJ2-3; 11 bases line up with TRBD2. The germline V gene has CDR1 LGHNA and CDR2 YNFKEQ. Trimming removed 0 bases from V and 1 base from J; junction bases left unmatched: 3. This CDR3 spans 17 amino acids. The CDR3 region is CASSQDLTSGGTDTQYF. The CDR3 DNA follows: TGTGCCAGCAGCCAAGATTTGACTAGCGGGGGCACAGATACGCAGTATTTT.

The V gene is TRBV19, the J gene TRBJ1-2; 8 nucleotides align to TRBD1. CDR3 length: 15 residues. From germline, CDR1 is LNHDA and CDR2 SQIVND (reference sequence). V lost 2 bases and J lost 8; bases outside the gene matches: 10. The CDR3 nucleotides read TGTGCCAGTAGTATAATCGGGACAGGTGTATTGGGCTACACCTTC. It yields the protein CASSIIGTGVLGYTF.

J is TRBJ2-3 and V is TRBV4-3, with 8 bases lining up with TRBD2. From germline, CDR1 is LGHNA and CDR2 YSLEER. V was clipped by 3 bases and J by 0 bases; unmatched bases: 11. This CDR3 spans 18 amino acids. CDR3 loop: CASSHGSGGRTSTDTQYF. In DNA, the CDR3 is TGCGCCAGCAGCCATGGCAGCGGGGGTCGAACTAGCACAGATACGCAGTATTTT.

The chain is built from TRBV18 and TRBJ1-3; TRBD1 agrees at 8 bases. There are 18 residues in the CDR3. Trimming took 2 bases from V and 4 from J; bases not matched to a gene: 13. CDR1 and CDR2 from the germline V gene are KGHSH and LQKENI. The CDR3 DNA reads as TGTGCCAGCTCACCAACAAGTATGGACAGGGTTGTCGGAAACACCATATATTTT. Its protein product is CASSPTSMDRVVGNTIYF.

This clone was detected a few times. V and J are TRBV6-6 and TRBJ1-6; 7 bases match TRBD1. The J segment lost 10 bases and the V segment lost 6 bases, leaving 9 bases of the junction unmatched. The germline gives CDR1 MNHNY, CDR2 SVGAGI (reference sequence). There are 14 residues in the CDR3. The chain's CDR3 is CASSQTNRGSPLHF. For the CDR3, the DNA is TGTGCCAGCAGCCAAACAAACAGGGGCTCACCCCTCCACTTT.

The J gene is TRBJ1-3, the V gene TRBV10-3, with D perhaps TRBD1 (5 bases). Germline assignment: CDR1 ENHRY and CDR2 SYGVKD. Trimming took 6 bases from V and 0 from J, leaving 12 bases between them. The CDR3 length is 15 residues. The CDR3: CAISSDKPSGNTIYF. The DNA for the CDR3 is TGTGCCATCAGCTCGGACAAGCCCTCTGGAAACACCATATATTTT.

This chain joins TRBV6-5 and TRBJ2-5; TRBD2 agrees at 12 bases. Germline loops: CDR1 MNHEY, CDR2 SVGAGI. J gave up 4 bases and V 6 bases, and 6 bases lay outside the gene matches. The CDR3 runs 15 residues. The CDR3 DNA is TGTGCCAGCAGACTAGGACTAGCGGGGTCAGAGACCCAGTACTTC. Encoded protein: CASRLGLAGSETQYF.